This T cell receptor (beta chain) was recovered during a study of identical twins. TCRdb called the 5' RACE reads again in MiXCR, with one record for every CDR3 protein. This table has roughly 770,000 distinct CDR3 sequences, 18% appearing once. CDR1 and CDR2 (germline): SGHTA, FQGNSA. The germline V and J ends were trimmed by 5 bases and 9 bases, with 17 bases remaining between them. The CDR3 runs 14 residues. This clonotype was seen only a few times. The data were also submitted as part of a second study, on T cells expressing NK-cell markers. That paper notes: CD8+ T cells in roughly six donors included dominant NKG2C+ clonotypes at 1.0-7.0%.

The chain is built from TRBV7-2 and TRBJ2-1; no firm D call. This TCR came from a woman between 18 and 29 years old in good health. Sequenced: PBMCs. The CDR3 DNA reads TGTGCCAGCAGCCCCGGACCCTTCTCAAGTGAGCAGTTCTTC. Amino acids: CASSPGPFSSEQFF.